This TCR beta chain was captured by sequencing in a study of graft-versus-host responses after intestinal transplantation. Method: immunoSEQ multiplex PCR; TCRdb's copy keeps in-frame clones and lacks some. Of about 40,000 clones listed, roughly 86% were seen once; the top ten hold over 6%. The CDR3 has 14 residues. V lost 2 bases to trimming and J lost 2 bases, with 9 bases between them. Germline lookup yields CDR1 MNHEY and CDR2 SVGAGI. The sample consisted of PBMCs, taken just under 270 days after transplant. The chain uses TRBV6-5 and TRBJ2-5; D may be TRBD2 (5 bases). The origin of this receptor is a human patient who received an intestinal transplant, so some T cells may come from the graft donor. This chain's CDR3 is CASSYGERQETQYF. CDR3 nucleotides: TGTGCCAGCAGTTACGGGGAGAGGCAAGAGACCCAGTACTTC.